This paragraph covers one TCR beta chain sequence. This clone was counted only a few times. Its antigen is still unknown. The germline gene is not matched at one end of the junction; a read error may be the cause. Including cysteine and phenylalanine, the CDR3 has 15 amino acids. Kept here is only the CDR3 DNA, which spans 45 bases and is read in frame from base 1. For CDR1 and CDR2, the germline V gene lists SGHTA and FQGNSA. These data originate in a study of blood T cell repertoires in COVID-19 (dated by TCRdb to the early 2020s). For the study in its entirety: Collaborator samples came from the United States, Italy and Spain and covered acute and convalescent phases of COVID-19. HLA class I and class II types, where available, came from metadata supplied by the sample provider rather than from assay-based typing. The samples were drawn from two sources: the first 160 participants of the ongoing ImmuneRACE study, and 1,254 subjects contributed by 6 global collaborators. A freely available public database, intended as a resource for researchers studying the immune response to SARS-CoV-2, is where the repertoires were released. The dataset comprised deeply sampled blood TCRbeta repertoires from subjects exposed to, actively infected with, or recovered from COVID-19. The material from the prospective study consisted of cDNA or gDNA derived from T cells, B-cell-depleted T cells, or PBMCs. Sample metadata almost always included a de-identified subject ID, COVID-19 status, age in years and sex. Here is what the overall study found, with its caveats: The amount of clinical and demographic metadata varied by source and participant and was provided uncurated.

Each collaborating institution followed its own protocols to collect whole blood in K2EDTA tubes. For TCRbeta analysis, collaborator samples were shipped as frozen whole blood, as isolated PBMCs, or as DNA extracted from either sample type. TCRbeta CDR3 regions were amplified from genomic DNA by means of the immunoSEQ Assay, a bias-controlled multiplex PCR. The paper's data handling went like this. Nucleated cell counts per sample were estimated from amplification of reference gene primers within the assay. To quantify the absolute abundance of each unique TCRbeta CDR3 rearrangement, sequence reads were collapsed and filtered. For each sample, productive Simpson clonality was calculated as the square root of Simpson's diversity index across productive rearrangements. The table comes from immuneACCESS by way of TCRdb, which keeps in-frame sequences with V and J called. Part of the clones is missing from these tables; in studies checked, under half for an unresolved V gene and the rest for unknown reasons. Clone size and the V and J calls come from that table; the DNA yielded D and trimming. For this sample there are 37,000 or so clones; roughly 80% appear just once. Clones ranked in the top ten supply 2% of the sample.

The receptor was isolated from a man aged 60 to 75 with active COVID-19. The V and J segments used are TRBV7-2 and TRBJ2-3; TRBD2 matches 12 bases in the middle. Source material: peripheral blood. The CDR3 region reads CASSLAGGPADTQYF. The nucleotide sequence is TGTGCCAGCAGCCTAGCGGGGGGGCCGGCGGATACGCAGTATTTT.